This T cell receptor (beta chain) came from a study of T cell responses to AZD1222 COVID-19 vaccine. Notes on this clone: Its antigen is undetermined.

TCRdb keeps only in-frame clones here, not all; method: immunoSEQ multiplex PCR. Here the sample spans more than 80,000 clones, 90% being singletons. Study-wide results and limits: Sampling captured repertoires only after the peak T cell response.

The clonotype was recovered from an adult in good health. Sequenced material: peripheral blood, taken on day 0 of AZD1222 vaccination.

CDR3 nucleotides: TGTGCCAGTAGTTTGGAGTATGGCTACACCTTC. Translation gives CASSLEYGYTF. V gene TRBV19 combines with J gene TRBJ1-2, with unresolved D. The V end was cut by 5 bases, the J end by 5 bases, with 6 bases between. CDR3 length: 11 residues. CDR1 is LNHDA and CDR2 is SQIVND in the germline V gene (reference sequence).